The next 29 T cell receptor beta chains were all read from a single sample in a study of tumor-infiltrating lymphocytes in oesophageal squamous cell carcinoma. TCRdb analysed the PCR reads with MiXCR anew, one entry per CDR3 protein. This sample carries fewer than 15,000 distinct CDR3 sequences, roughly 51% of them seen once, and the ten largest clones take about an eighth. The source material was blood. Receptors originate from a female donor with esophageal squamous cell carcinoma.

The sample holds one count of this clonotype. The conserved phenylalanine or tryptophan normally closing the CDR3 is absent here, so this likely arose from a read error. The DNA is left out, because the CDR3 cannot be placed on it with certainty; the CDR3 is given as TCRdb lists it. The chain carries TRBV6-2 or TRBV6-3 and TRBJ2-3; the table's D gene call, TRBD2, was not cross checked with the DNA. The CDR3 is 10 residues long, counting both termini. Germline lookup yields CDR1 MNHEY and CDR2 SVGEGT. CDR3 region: CASSYSPSGS.

The CDR3 region has the DNA TGTGCCAGCAGTGGGAGGACGGCGAACACTGAAGCTTTCTTT. This translates into CASSGRTANTEAFF. The V and J genes are TRBV12-3 or TRBV12-4 and TRBJ1-1; D unresolved. The CDR3 totals 14 residues. Trimming shortened V by 5 bases and J by 1 base, and 11 bases separated the two germline ends.

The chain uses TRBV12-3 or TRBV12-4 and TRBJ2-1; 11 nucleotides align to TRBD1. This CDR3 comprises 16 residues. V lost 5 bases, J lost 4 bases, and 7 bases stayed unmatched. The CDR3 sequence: CASSPGGTGGYNEQFF. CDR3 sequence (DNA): TGTGCCAGCAGTCCTGGCGGGACAGGGGGATACAATGAGCAGTTCTTC.

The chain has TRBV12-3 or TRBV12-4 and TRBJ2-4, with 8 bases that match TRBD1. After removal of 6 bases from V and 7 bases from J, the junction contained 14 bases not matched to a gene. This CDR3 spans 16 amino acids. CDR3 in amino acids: CASSRTGSTSGNIQYF. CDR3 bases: TGTGCCAGCAGCCGGACAGGGTCAACTTCGGGTAACATTCAGTACTTC.

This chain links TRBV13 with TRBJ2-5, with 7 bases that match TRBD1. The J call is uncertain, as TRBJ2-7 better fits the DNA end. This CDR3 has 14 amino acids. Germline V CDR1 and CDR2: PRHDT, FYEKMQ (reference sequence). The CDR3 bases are TGTGCCAGCAGCTTGGGACAGCAACCCTACGAGCAGTACTTC. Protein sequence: CASSLGQQPYEQYF.

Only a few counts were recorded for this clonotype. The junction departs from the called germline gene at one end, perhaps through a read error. The CDR3 loop reads CASSSGLAADTQYF. As DNA, the CDR3 is TGTGCTAGCAGCTCGGGACTAGCGGCAGATACGCAGTATTTT. The chain joins TRBV7-6 to TRBJ2-3; 11 bases are a match to TRBD2. The CDR3 contains 14 residues. CDR1 is SGHVS, CDR2 FNYEAQ, per germline. Variable domain in full (rest from reference TRBV7-6 and TRBJ2-3): GAGVSQSPRYKVTKRGQDVALRCDPISGHVSLYWYRQALGQGPEFLTYFNYEAQQDKSGLPNDRFSAERPEGSISTLTIQRTEQRDSAMYRCASSSGLAADTQYFGPGTRLTVL.

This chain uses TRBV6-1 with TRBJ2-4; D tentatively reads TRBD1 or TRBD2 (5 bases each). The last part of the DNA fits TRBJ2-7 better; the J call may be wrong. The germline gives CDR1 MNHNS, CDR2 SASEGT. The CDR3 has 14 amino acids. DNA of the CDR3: TGTGCCAGCAGTGAACGTGGGGGATGGGACGAGCAGTACTTC. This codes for CASSERGGWDEQYF.

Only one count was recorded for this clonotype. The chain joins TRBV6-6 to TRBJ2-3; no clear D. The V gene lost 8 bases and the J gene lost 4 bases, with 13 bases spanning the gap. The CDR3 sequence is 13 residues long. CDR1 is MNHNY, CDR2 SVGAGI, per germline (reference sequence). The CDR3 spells CASGPRGADTQYF. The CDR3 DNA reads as TGTGCCAGCGGCCCTAGAGGCGCAGATACGCAGTATTTT.

The CDR3 loop is CASSEQVAGELFF. In DNA form, the CDR3 reads TGTGCCAGCAGCGAACAGGTGGCCGGGGAGCTGTTTTTT. This chain links TRBV7-3 with TRBJ2-2; D is possibly TRBD1 (5 bases). Deletions cut 5 bases from V and 6 bases from J, with 10 bases between. This CDR3 is 13 amino acids long. Germline V gene sequence: CDR1 SGHTA, CDR2 FQGTGA.

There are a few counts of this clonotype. DNA of the CDR3: TGTGCCAGCAGCTTGGCTAGCTCCTACAATGAGCAGTTCTTC. It is translated as CASSLASSYNEQFF. The chain carries TRBV7-6 and TRBJ2-1, with D uncertain. The length of the CDR3 is 14 residues. Germline V lookup: CDR1 SGHVS, CDR2 FNYEAQ. Trimming cost V 3 bases and J 0 bases, with 6 bases left between them.

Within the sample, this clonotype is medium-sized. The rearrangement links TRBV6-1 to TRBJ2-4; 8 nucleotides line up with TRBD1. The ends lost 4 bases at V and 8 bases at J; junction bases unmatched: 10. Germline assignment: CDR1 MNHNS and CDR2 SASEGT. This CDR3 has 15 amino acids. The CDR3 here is CASSVSTGAMDIQYF. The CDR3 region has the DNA TGTGCCAGCAGTGTATCGACAGGGGCGATGGACATTCAGTACTTC.

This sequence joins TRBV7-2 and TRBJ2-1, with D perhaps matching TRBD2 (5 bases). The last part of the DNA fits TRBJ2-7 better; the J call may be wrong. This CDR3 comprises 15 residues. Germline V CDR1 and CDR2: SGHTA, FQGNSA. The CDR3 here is CASNLAGSSYNEQYF. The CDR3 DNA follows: TGTGCCAGCAATCTAGCCGGAAGCTCCTACAATGAGCAGTACTTC.

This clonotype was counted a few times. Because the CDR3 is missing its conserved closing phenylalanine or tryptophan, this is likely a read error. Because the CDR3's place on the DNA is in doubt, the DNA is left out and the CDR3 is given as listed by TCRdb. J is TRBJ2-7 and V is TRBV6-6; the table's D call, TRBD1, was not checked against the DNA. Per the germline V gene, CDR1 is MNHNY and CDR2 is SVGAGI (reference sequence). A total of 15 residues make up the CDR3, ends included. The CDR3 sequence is CASSYTGDHGYTFGS.

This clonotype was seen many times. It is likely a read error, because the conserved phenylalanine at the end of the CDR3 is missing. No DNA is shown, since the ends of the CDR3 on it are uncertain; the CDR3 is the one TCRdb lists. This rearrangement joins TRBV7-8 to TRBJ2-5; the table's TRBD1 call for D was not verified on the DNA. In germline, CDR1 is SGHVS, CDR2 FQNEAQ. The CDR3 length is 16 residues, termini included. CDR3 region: CASSRGTESYGYTFGS.

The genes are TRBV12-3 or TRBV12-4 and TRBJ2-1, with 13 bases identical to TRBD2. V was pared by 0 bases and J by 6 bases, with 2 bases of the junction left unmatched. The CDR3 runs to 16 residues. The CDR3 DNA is TGTGCCAGCAGTTTAGCTCGACTAGCGGGAGGCAATGAGCAGTTCTTC. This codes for CASSLARLAGGNEQFF.

The CDR3 DNA is TGTGCCAGCAGTTTTCCAGGGGCCATGGATGCTGGGGCCAACGTCCTGACTTTC. Protein product: CASSFPGAMDAGANVLTF. The V call is TRBV12-3 or TRBV12-4, the J call TRBJ2-6, with D possibly being TRBD1 (6 bases). The ends were cut back, 3 bases at V and 2 bases at J, with 17 bases in the middle. The CDR3 loop spans 18 amino acids.

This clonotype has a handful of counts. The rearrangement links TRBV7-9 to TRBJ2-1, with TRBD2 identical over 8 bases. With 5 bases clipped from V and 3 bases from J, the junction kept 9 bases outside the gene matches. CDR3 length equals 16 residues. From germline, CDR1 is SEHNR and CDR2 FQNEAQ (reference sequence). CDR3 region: CASSQIGGGFYNEQFF. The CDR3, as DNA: TGTGCCAGCAGCCAGATCGGCGGGGGGTTCTACAATGAGCAGTTCTTC.

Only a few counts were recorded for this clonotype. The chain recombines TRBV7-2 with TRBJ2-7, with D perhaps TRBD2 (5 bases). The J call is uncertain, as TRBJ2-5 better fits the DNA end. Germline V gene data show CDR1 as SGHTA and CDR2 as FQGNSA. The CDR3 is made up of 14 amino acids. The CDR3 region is CASSVTPGGVTQYF. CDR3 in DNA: TGTGCCAGCAGCGTGACCCCAGGAGGTGTGACCCAGTACTTC.

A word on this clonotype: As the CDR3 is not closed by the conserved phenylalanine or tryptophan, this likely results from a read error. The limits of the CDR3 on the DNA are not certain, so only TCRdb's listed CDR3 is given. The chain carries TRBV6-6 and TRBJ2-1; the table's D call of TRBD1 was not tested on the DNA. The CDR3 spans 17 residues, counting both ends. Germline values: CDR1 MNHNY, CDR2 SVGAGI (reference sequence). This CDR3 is CASSSEGDKYSPLHFGN.

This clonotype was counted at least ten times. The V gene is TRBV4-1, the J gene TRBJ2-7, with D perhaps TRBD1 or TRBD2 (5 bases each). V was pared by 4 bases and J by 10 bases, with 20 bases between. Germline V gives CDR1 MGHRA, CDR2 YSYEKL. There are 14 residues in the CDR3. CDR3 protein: CASSRGAGTAPQYF. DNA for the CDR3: TGCGCCAGCAGCCGAGGGGCCGGGACCGCCCCCCAGTACTTC.

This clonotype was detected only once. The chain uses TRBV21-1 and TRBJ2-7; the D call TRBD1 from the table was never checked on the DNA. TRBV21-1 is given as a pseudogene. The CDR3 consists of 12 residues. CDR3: CASLQAGHEQYF. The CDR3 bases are TGTGCCAGCTTACAGGCGGGCCACGAGCAGTACTTC.

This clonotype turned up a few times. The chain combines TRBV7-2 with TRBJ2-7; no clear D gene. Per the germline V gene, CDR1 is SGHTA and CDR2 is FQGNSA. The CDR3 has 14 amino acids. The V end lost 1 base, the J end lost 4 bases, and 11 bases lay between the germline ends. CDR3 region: CASSLEGRRYEQYF. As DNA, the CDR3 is TGTGCCAGCAGCTTAGAGGGTAGGAGATACGAGCAGTACTTC.

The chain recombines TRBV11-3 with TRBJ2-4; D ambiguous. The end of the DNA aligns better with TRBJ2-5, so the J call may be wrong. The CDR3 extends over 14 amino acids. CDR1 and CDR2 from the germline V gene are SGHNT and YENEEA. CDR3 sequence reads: CASSLGMGGETQYF. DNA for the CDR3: TGTGCCAGCAGCTTAGGAATGGGCGGAGAGACCCAGTACTTC.

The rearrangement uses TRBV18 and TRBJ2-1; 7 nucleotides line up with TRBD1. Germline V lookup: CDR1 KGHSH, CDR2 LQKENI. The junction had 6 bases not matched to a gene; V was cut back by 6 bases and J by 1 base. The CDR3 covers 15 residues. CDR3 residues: CASSHGQVSYNEQFF. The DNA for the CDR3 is TGTGCCAGCTCGCACGGACAGGTTTCCTACAATGAGCAGTTCTTC.

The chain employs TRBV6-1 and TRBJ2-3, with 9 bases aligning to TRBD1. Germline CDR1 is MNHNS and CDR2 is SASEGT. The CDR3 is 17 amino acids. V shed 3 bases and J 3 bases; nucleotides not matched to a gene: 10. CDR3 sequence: CASSEDRGNLFTDTQYF. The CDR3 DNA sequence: TGTGCCAGCAGTGAGGACAGGGGCAATCTGTTTACAGATACGCAGTATTTT.

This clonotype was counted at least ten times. The CDR3: CASSSQGMIAGNTIYF. For the CDR3, the DNA is TGTGCCAGCAGCTCACAGGGGATGATTGCTGGAAACACCATATATTTT. V gene TRBV11-3 combines with J gene TRBJ1-3; 7 nucleotides match TRBD1. V gave up 4 bases and J gave up 2 bases; unmatched junction bases: 8. Germline values: CDR1 SGHNT, CDR2 YENEEA. This CDR3 has 16 residues.

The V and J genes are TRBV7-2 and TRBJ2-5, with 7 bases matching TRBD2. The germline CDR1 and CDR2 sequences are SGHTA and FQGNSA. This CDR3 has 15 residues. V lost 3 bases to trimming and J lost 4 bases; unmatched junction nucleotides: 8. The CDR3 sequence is CASSLNGGMRETQYF. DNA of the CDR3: TGTGCCAGCAGCTTGAACGGGGGGATGCGAGAGACCCAGTACTTC.

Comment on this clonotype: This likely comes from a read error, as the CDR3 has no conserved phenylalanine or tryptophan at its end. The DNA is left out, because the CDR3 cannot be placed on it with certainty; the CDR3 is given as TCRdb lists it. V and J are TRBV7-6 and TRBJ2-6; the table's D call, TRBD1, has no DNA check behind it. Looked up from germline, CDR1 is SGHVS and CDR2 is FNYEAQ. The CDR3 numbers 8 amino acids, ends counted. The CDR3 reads CDSSLMGQ.

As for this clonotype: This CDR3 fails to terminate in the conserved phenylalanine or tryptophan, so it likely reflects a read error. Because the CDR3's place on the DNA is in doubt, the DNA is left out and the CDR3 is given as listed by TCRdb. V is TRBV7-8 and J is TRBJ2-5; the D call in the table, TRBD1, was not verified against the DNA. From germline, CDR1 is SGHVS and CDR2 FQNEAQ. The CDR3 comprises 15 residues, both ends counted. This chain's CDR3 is CASSLDRGNEQYFGN.